Following are 2 T cell receptor beta chains from one sample sequenced in a study of cytomegalovirus exposure and HLA in healthy donors. PCR involved 60 Vbeta and 13 Jbeta primers. Using immunoSEQ multiplex PCR, the repertoire was profiled, and TCRdb retains in-frame clones only, with some absent. Of 100,000 to 150,000 clones in the sample, around 79% were seen once. The specimen was PBMCs. These receptor sequences come from a woman in her 40s in good health and CMV-seronegative.

The chain joins TRBV11-2 to TRBJ2-7; 9 bases fit TRBD2. Trimming cost V 5 bases and J 5 bases; bases outside gene matches: 10. The CDR3 loop spans 15 amino acids. Looked up from germline, CDR1 is SGHAT and CDR2 is FQNNGV. In DNA form, the CDR3 reads TGTGCCAGCAGCAGCTTCCCTAGCGGGACCAACGAGCAGTACTTC. Residues: CASSSFPSGTNEQYF.

This clone was seen only a few times. V and J are TRBV7-9 and TRBJ2-3; D might be TRBD1 (6 bases). The CDR3 is 13 amino acids. The V end was cut by 5 bases, the J end by 1 base, with 7 bases between. Germline V gene sequence: CDR1 SEHNR, CDR2 FQNEAQ (reference sequence). DNA of the CDR3: TGTGCCAGCAGCCACAGGGGCACAGATACGCAGTATTTT. Translating it yields CASSHRGTDTQYF.